A selection of T cell receptor beta chains follows, all from one sample in a study of blood T cell repertoires in COVID-19. The data were produced by immunoSEQ multiplex PCR, yet TCRdb's version contains in-frame clones alone and is incomplete. The sample carries some 200,000 clones, about 87% recorded once. Sequenced: PBMCs or T cells enriched from blood (not recorded which). The receptors come from a woman aged 30 to 39 who had recovered from COVID-19. Each CDR3 is given with its conserved first and last residue. D genes are given only for firm matches. Clone size, where shown, is once, few, many, or a class for clones that have expanded.

v_call	j_call	d_call	clone_size	cdr3_aa	cdr3_nt
TRBV5-4	TRBJ2-1	-	-	CASSGRGDEQFF	TGTGCCAGCAGCGGAAGGGGTGATGAGCAGTTCTTC
TRBV9	TRBJ2-5	TRBD1	-	CASSVETGWETQYF	TGTGCCAGCAGCGTAGAGACAGGGTGGGAGACCCAGTACTTC
TRBV27	TRBJ2-5	TRBD2	-	CASSLTPASGGWETQYF	TGTGCCAGCAGTTTAACCCCCGCTAGCGGGGGGTGGGAGACCCAGTACTTC
TRBV5-4	TRBJ2-5	TRBD2	once	CATRTSDQETQYF	TGTGCCACTCGGACTAGCGACCAAGAGACCCAGTACTTC
TRBV6-5	TRBJ2-7	-	few	CASNQGGEQYF	TGTGCCAGCAACCAGGGGGGCGAGCAGTACTTC
TRBV19	TRBJ1-1	-	-	CASSPRGNTEAFF	TGTGCCAGTAGCCCCCGGGGGAACACTGAAGCTTTCTTT
TRBV19	TRBJ1-3	-	-	CASTRASGNTIYF	TGTGCCAGTACGAGGGCCTCTGGAAACACCATATATTTT
TRBV3-1/TRBV3-2	TRBJ2-7	-	-	CASSQVNRASYEQYF	TGTGCCAGCAGCCAAGTAAACAGGGCTTCCTACGAGCAGTACTTC
TRBV7-9	TRBJ1-3	-	-	CASSSPHSGNTIYF	TGTGCCAGCAGCTCCCCCCACTCTGGAAACACCATATATTTT
TRBV25-1	TRBJ1-3	-	-	CASSGGGNTIYF	TGTGCCAGCAGTGGAGGGGGAAACACCATATATTTT
TRBV6-2/TRBV6-3	TRBJ2-3	-	few	CASSYDTPRTDTQYF	TGTGCCAGCAGTTACGACACTCCTCGCACAGATACGCAGTATTTT
TRBV5-4	TRBJ2-5	-	once	CASSSPLAGRETQYF	TGTGCCAGCAGCTCACCTCTGGCGGGGCGGGAGACCCAGTACTTC
TRBV24-1	TRBJ1-1	TRBD1	-	CAADRVGAFF	TGTGCCGCTGACAGGGTAGGGGCTTTCTTT
TRBV27	TRBJ1-2	-	-	CASKTSNYGYTF	TGTGCCAGCAAAACTTCTAACTATGGCTACACCTTC
TRBV6-2/TRBV6-3	TRBJ1-2	TRBD1	once	CASSYSGQGDYGYTF	TGTGCCAGCAGTTACTCGGGACAGGGGGACTATGGCTACACCTTC
TRBV7-2	TRBJ2-3	-	-	CASSLGSPPDTQYF	TGTGCCAGCAGCTTAGGTAGTCCTCCAGATACGCAGTATTTT
TRBV2	TRBJ2-5	TRBD1	-	CASSASGTGSGDQYF	TGTGCCAGCAGTGCGTCCGGGACAGGGTCGGGGGACCAGTACTTC
TRBV7-8	TRBJ1-1	-	-	CASSALGVTEAFF	TGTGCCAGCAGCGCCCTCGGGGTAACTGAAGCTTTCTTT
TRBV15	TRBJ2-2	TRBD1	-	CATSTPGQGDTGELFF	TGTGCCACCAGCACCCCGGGACAGGGAGACACCGGGGAGCTGTTTTTT
TRBV7-2	TRBJ1-6	TRBD1	once	CASSLDATGGNNSPLHF	TGTGCCAGCAGCTTAGATGCGACAGGGGGCAATAATTCACCCCTCCACTTT
TRBV10-2	TRBJ1-6	TRBD1	-	CASSNHFWGGQGRSTLHF	TGCGCCAGCAGTAATCATTTCTGGGGGGGACAGGGGAGATCTACCCTCCACTTT
TRBV25-1	TRBJ1-5	TRBD1	-	CASSSQGEDQPQHF	TGTGCCAGCAGTTCTCAGGGGGAGGATCAGCCCCAGCATTTT
TRBV19	TRBJ1-5	TRBD1	-	CASTRSRGTGGRQPQHF	TGTGCCAGTACACGGTCGAGAGGGACAGGGGGCCGACAGCCCCAGCATTTT
TRBV4-1	TRBJ2-5	TRBD2	-	CASSTGLAGSGETQYF	TGCGCCAGCAGCACCGGACTAGCGGGGTCAGGGGAGACCCAGTACTTC
TRBV6-1	TRBJ2-7	TRBD2	once	CASSETGLAVTYEQYF	TGTGCCAGCAGTGAAACGGGACTAGCGGTGACCTACGAGCAGTACTTC
TRBV7-9	TRBJ2-7	TRBD1	few	CASSLLPGQGSYEQYF	TGTGCCAGCAGCTTGTTACCGGGACAGGGTTCCTACGAGCAGTACTTC
TRBV5-6	TRBJ1-5	TRBD1	-	CASSLGSDRNNQPQHF	TGTGCCAGCAGCTTGGGGTCGGACAGGAATAATCAGCCCCAGCATTTT
TRBV6-2/TRBV6-3	TRBJ1-5	-	-	CASSSGRGGFNQPQHF	TGTGCCAGCAGTTCGGGGAGGGGAGGATTTAATCAGCCCCAGCATTTT
TRBV10-3	TRBJ2-7	TRBD1	-	CAISNRGTGVAYEQYF	TGTGCCATCAGCAACCGCGGGACAGGGGTAGCATACGAGCAGTACTTC
TRBV25-1	TRBJ1-6	-	-	CASSEHYPNNSPLHF	TGTGCCAGCAGTGAACACTACCCGAATAATTCACCCCTCCACTTT
TRBV9	TRBJ2-1	-	-	CASSVQPGGHNEQFF	TGTGCCAGCAGCGTACAACCGGGGGGCCACAATGAGCAGTTCTTC
TRBV5-6	TRBJ1-2	-	-	CASSLKGLGYTF	TGTGCCAGCAGCTTGAAGGGGCTCGGCTACACCTTC
TRBV2	TRBJ1-2	TRBD1	-	CASRLTAGTGGYGYTF	TGTGCCAGCAGACTTACCGCCGGGACAGGGGGCTATGGCTACACCTTC
TRBV6-2/TRBV6-3	TRBJ1-5	-	few	CASSHYLRDLNQPQHF	TGTGCCAGCAGTCACTACCTCCGGGATTTAAATCAGCCCCAGCATTTT
TRBV7-9	TRBJ2-5	TRBD1	-	CASSVDRGTQYF	TGTGCCAGCAGCGTCGACAGGGGGACCCAGTACTTC
TRBV6-2/TRBV6-3	TRBJ2-7	-	-	CASSPTLQGGRPYEQYF	TGTGCCAGCAGTCCCACCCTCCAGGGAGGTAGACCCTACGAGCAGTACTTC
TRBV12-3/TRBV12-4	TRBJ2-5	TRBD2	-	CASSPGTKETQYF	TGTGCCAGCAGTCCCGGGACTAAAGAGACCCAGTACTTC